These 6 T cell receptor beta chains share one sample of origin, sequenced in a study of identical twins. In TCRdb, the 5' RACE reads were re-called with MiXCR into one record per CDR3 protein. Of roughly 690,000 distinct CDR3 sequences listed, 21% are singletons. This same sample was also part of a study on T cells expressing NK-cell markers.

What was sequenced was PBMCs. The receptor set was obtained from a woman younger than 30 in good health.

CDR3 coding DNA: TGCAGTGCTGCAGGGGACTCCCCGAGGAATGAGCAGTTCTTC. This translates into CSAAGDSPRNEQFF. This chain links TRBV20-1 with TRBJ2-1, with D possibly called TRBD1 or TRBD2 (6 bases each). V was clipped by 5 bases and J by 7 bases, with 18 bases between them. The CDR3 runs 14 residues. Germline CDR1 DFQATT, CDR2 SNEGSKA (reference sequence).

As DNA, the CDR3 is TGCAGCGTTGTGGAACAAGGGGTGACACGGGGTGAGCAGTTCTTC. Encoded protein: CSVVEQGVTRGEQFF. The rearrangement joins TRBV29-1 to TRBJ2-1; D may correspond to TRBD1 or TRBD2 (5 bases each). This CDR3 has 15 residues. CDR1 is SQVTM, CDR2 ANQGSEA, per germline. V lost 4 bases, J lost 9 bases, and 22 bases lay in between.

The table lists this clonotype with many counts. This rearrangement joins TRBV7-9 to TRBJ2-7; D ambiguous. Trimming removed 4 bases from V and 5 bases from J, with 9 bases in between. There are 12 residues in the CDR3. Per germline, CDR1 SEHNR and CDR2 FQNEAQ (reference sequence). CDR3 coding DNA: TGTGCCAGCAGCTCCCCAGGAGACGAGCAGTACTTC. Translation gives CASSSPGDEQYF.

This sequence joins TRBV6-2 or TRBV6-3 and TRBJ2-3, with 9 bases lining up with TRBD1. This CDR3 has 14 amino acids. After removal of 7 bases from V and 4 bases from J, the junction contained 6 bases not matched to a gene. Per the germline V gene, CDR1 is MNHEY and CDR2 is SVGEGT. This CDR3 is CASKRTGAADTQYF. The DNA for the CDR3 is TGTGCCAGCAAACGGACAGGGGCGGCAGATACGCAGTATTTT.

The sample holds many counts of this clonotype. The chain has TRBV12-3 or TRBV12-4 and TRBJ2-4, with D hard to call. V was cut by 0 bases and J by 6 bases, with 12 bases left in between. The CDR3 has 15 amino acids. The CDR3 DNA sequence: TGTGCCAGCAGTTTAGCCGACTCTGGGCCAAACATTCAGTACTTC. It is translated as CASSLADSGPNIQYF.

The chain uses TRBV12-3 or TRBV12-4 and TRBJ2-7; TRBD2 aligns across 12 bases. The CDR3 is made up of 14 amino acids. V lost 8 bases and J lost 3; bases outside the gene matches: 5. The CDR3 DNA sequence: TGTGCCAGCTGCCCTAGCGGGGGGGTCTACGAGCAGTACTTC. Translating it yields CASCPSGGVYEQYF.